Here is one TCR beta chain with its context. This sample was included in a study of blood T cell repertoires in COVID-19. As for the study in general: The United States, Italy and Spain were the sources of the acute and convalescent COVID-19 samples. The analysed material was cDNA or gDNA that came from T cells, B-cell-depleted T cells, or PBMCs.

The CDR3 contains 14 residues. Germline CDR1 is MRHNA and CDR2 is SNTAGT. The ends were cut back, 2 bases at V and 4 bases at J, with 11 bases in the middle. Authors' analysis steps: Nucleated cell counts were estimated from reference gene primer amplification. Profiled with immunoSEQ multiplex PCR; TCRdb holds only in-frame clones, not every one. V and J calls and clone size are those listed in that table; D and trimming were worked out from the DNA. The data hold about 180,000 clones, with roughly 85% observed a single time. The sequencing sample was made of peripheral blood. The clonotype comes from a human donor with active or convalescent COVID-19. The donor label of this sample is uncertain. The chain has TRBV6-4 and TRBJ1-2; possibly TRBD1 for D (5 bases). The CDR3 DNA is TGTGCCAGCAGTGACCAGGGCAGGGCCTATGGCTACACCTTC. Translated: CASSDQGRAYGYTF.